The 4 T cell receptor beta chains below were found in one sample sequenced in a study of control samples from healthy donors and cancer patients. The method was immunoSEQ multiplex PCR; TCRdb's version includes in-frame clones alone and lacks a portion of them. The sample contains some 95,000 clones, around three quarters of which appear only once. The sequencing sample was made of blood. The source is a woman in her 30s in good health.

The chain recombines TRBV9 with TRBJ2-7; the D gene is possibly TRBD1 (6 bases). Trimming took 8 bases from V and 4 from J, leaving 28 bases between them. The germline gives CDR1 SGDLS, CDR2 YYNGEE. This CDR3 has 17 amino acids. CDR3 DNA: TGTGCCAGTTCGAATCCAAGACAGGCCCCCTCAAATTACGAGCAGTACTTC. It translates to CASSNPRQAPSNYEQYF.

The chain joins TRBV5-1 to TRBJ1-5; D perhaps matches TRBD1 (6 bases). Germline CDR1 and CDR2: SGHRS and YFSETQ. Trimming cost V 4 bases and J 4 bases, with 18 bases left between them. The CDR3 runs to 16 residues. CDR3 sequence reads: CASSSRDIRENQPQHF. The CDR3 DNA follows: TGCGCCAGCAGCAGCCGGGACATCCGAGAAAATCAGCCCCAGCATTTT.

This sequence joins TRBV5-1 and TRBJ1-3; D gene unclear. The V gene lost 4 bases and the J gene lost 2 bases, with 13 bases spanning the gap. Looked up from germline, CDR1 is SGHRS and CDR2 is YFSETQ. This CDR3 is 15 amino acids long. The CDR3 region is CASSLTTTPGNTIYF. The CDR3 nucleotides read TGCGCCAGCAGCCTAACGACAACGCCTGGAAACACCATATATTTT.

The chain joins TRBV5-4 to TRBJ2-1, with D possibly matching TRBD1 (7 bases). The CDR3 loop spans 15 amino acids. The germline V gene encodes CDR1 SGHNT and CDR2 YYREEE (reference sequence). V was trimmed by 0 bases and J by 6 bases, leaving 13 bases between them. The CDR3 region is CASSLGQGGFNEQFF. As DNA, the CDR3 is TGTGCCAGCAGCTTGGGGCAGGGGGGCTTCAATGAGCAGTTCTTC.